This record covers a single T cell receptor beta chain. This entry is derived from a study of T cell changes during pregnancy in multiple sclerosis. Clones were read by immunoSEQ multiplex PCR, and TCRdb kept only the in-frame ones, dropping some. Of approximately 45,000 clones listed, around 90% are singletons. The origin of this receptor is a female donor with multiple sclerosis, enrolled in a pregnancy study. The starting material was CD8+ T cells from peripheral blood mononuclear cells, obtained in the second trimester of pregnancy.

CDR3 region: CASSVGGSSREQYF. The CDR3 DNA sequence: TGTGCCAGCAGCGTCGGGGGTTCCTCCAGGGAGCAGTACTTC. The V call is TRBV9, the J call TRBJ2-7, with D possibly being TRBD2 (6 bases). Germline CDR1 SGDLS, CDR2 YYNGEE. The CDR3 length is 14 residues. V was trimmed by 2 bases and J by 7 bases, leaving 16 bases between them.